One sample yielded the 2 T cell receptor beta chains listed below, sequenced in a study of blood T cell repertoires in COVID-19. The data were produced by immunoSEQ multiplex PCR, yet TCRdb's version contains in-frame clones alone and is incomplete. The profile shows around 130,000 clones, around 85% of them singletons. The specimen was peripheral blood. The receptors come from a man in his sixties with acute or convalescent COVID-19.

This clone was seen once. This chain connects TRBV4-1 to TRBJ1-4; the match to TRBD1 covers 7 bases. The junction had 5 bases not matched to a gene; V was cut back by 3 bases and J by 1 base. From germline, CDR1 is MGHRA and CDR2 YSYEKL. The CDR3 spans 16 residues. The CDR3 DNA sequence: TGCGCCAGCAGCCAGGGATACAGGGGAACTAATGAAAAACTGTTTTTT. This codes for CASSQGYRGTNEKLFF.

This sequence joins TRBV5-4 and TRBJ2-7; TRBD2 aligns across 12 bases. Unmatched junction bases numbered 8, after V lost 4 bases and J lost 0 bases. Per germline, CDR1 SGHNT and CDR2 YYREEE (reference sequence). The CDR3 runs 17 residues. The CDR3 nucleotides read TGTGCCAGCAGCCTTAGCCGGACTAGCGGGATCTCCTACGAGCAGTACTTC. Amino acid sequence: CASSLSRTSGISYEQYF.